The 17 T cell receptor beta chains below were found in one sample sequenced in a study of T cell responses to AZD1222 COVID-19 vaccine. Some clones are missing from TCRdb's copy, which holds only in-frame ones; the method was immunoSEQ multiplex PCR. The repertoire holds some 120,000 clones, over 85% seen once, with approximately 3.1% in the top ten. Sequenced here: peripheral blood, sampled on day 0 of AZD1222 vaccination. The source is an adult in good health.

This clone was observed a single time. This chain connects TRBV4-1 to TRBJ1-4; no clear D. Germline assignment: CDR1 MGHRA and CDR2 YSYEKL. The CDR3 is made up of 14 amino acids. V lost 0 bases, J lost 8 bases, and 10 bases lay in between. The CDR3 spells CASSQETAGEKLFF. The DNA of the CDR3 is TGCGCCAGCAGCCAAGAAACAGCCGGCGAAAAACTGTTTTTT.

On this clone: Other DNA sequences in this sample translate to the same CDR3. The rearrangement links TRBV7-9 to TRBJ1-5; perhaps TRBD1 as D (5 bases). The CDR3 has 15 amino acids. CDR1 is SEHNR, CDR2 FQNEAQ, per germline (reference sequence). The V gene lost 1 base and the J gene lost 2 bases, with 9 bases spanning the gap. In DNA form, the CDR3 reads TGTGCCAGCAGCTTAGGCGGGGGGGGCAATCAGCCCCAGCATTTT. Translating gives CASSLGGGGNQPQHF.

J is TRBJ1-2 and V is TRBV4-3; 7 bases line up with TRBD1. Germline-derived CDR1 and CDR2 are LGHNA and YSLEER. Losses at the gene ends were 4 bases for V and 4 bases for J; bases not matched to a gene: 6. The CDR3 has 14 residues. The CDR3 loop is CASSPRDRPYGYTF. CDR3 bases: TGCGCCAGCAGCCCCCGGGACAGACCCTATGGCTACACCTTC.

The rearrangement links TRBV5-1 to TRBJ1-3; D uncertain. Trimming pared 7 bases from V and 0 bases from J, leaving 11 bases between. The germline V gene encodes CDR1 SGHRS and CDR2 YFSETQ. The CDR3 runs to 14 residues. CDR3 DNA: TGCGCCAGCTCATCCATTAGCTCTGGAAACACCATATATTTT. Residues: CASSSISSGNTIYF.

The chain couples TRBV7-9 to TRBJ2-3; D might be TRBD2 (5 bases). The length of the CDR3 is 15 residues. CDR1 is SEHNR and CDR2 is FQNEAQ in the germline V gene (reference sequence). V dropped 1 base and J dropped 2 bases, with 10 bases sitting between them. CDR3 sequence: CASSLGLYSTDTQYF. For the CDR3, the DNA is TGTGCCAGCAGCTTAGGACTATATTCCACAGATACGCAGTATTTT. Combining the CDR3 with reference TRBV7-9 and TRBJ2-3 gives the whole variable domain DTGVSQNPRHKITKRGQNVTFRCDPISEHNRLYWYRQTLGQGPEFLTYFQNEAQLEKSRLLSDRFSAERPKGSFSTLEIQRTEQGDSAMYLCASSLGLYSTDTQYFGPGTRLTVL.

This clone was seen a handful of times. The V gene is TRBV7-9, the J gene TRBJ2-7, with D possibly TRBD1 on 6 matching bases. Trimming shortened V by 5 bases and J by 5 bases, and 13 bases separated the two germline ends. This CDR3 contains 13 residues. Germline lookup yields CDR1 SEHNR and CDR2 FQNEAQ (reference sequence). The CDR3 DNA follows: TGTGCCAGCAGCCCCGGCAGGGGCAACGAGCAGTACTTC. Translation gives CASSPGRGNEQYF.

The CDR3 DNA reads TGCGCCAGCAGCTTGACCAGGGAGTACGAGCAGTACTTC. It codes for CASSLTREYEQYF. The rearrangement links TRBV5-1 to TRBJ2-7; D is possibly TRBD1 or TRBD2 (5 bases each). The V end was cut by 1 base, the J end by 4 bases, with 9 bases between. Germline CDR1 is SGHRS and CDR2 is YFSETQ. The CDR3 spans 13 residues.

The chain couples TRBV7-8 to TRBJ1-1, with D maybe TRBD1 (5 bases). Germline lookup yields CDR1 SGHVS and CDR2 FQNEAQ. Trimming pared 1 base from V and 5 bases from J, leaving 11 bases between. CDR3 size: 14 residues. CDR3 nucleotide sequence: TGTGCCAGCAGCTTAGGGGGACGTGGGACTGAAGCTTTCTTT. This codes for CASSLGGRGTEAFF.

This chain connects TRBV3-1 (or the pseudogene TRBV3-2) to TRBJ2-5, with TRBD2 matching over 9 bases. This CDR3 contains 22 residues. V lost 0 bases to trimming and J lost 3 bases; unmatched junction nucleotides: 23. The germline gives CDR1 LGHDT, CDR2 YNNKEL (reference sequence). CDR3 DNA sequence: TGTGCCAGCAGCCAAGAATGGGCCGAGGAGCGGGAGGAAGTTAGGGGTGAAGAGACCCAGTACTTC. This translates into CASSQEWAEEREEVRGEETQYF.

The chain links TRBV6-5 to TRBJ2-7; D is possibly TRBD1 (6 bases). The CDR3 spans 14 residues. Germline loops: CDR1 MNHEY, CDR2 SVGAGI. The V end was cut by 6 bases, the J end by 4 bases, with 16 bases between. CDR3 region: CASRKDRETYEQYF. In nucleotides, the CDR3 is TGTGCCAGCAGGAAGGACAGAGAGACTTACGAGCAGTACTTC.

This clone was detected once. The chain employs TRBV7-2 and TRBJ2-7, with TRBD2 matching over 7 bases. The germline gives CDR1 SGHTA, CDR2 FQGNSA. V lost 5 bases and J lost 3; bases outside the gene matches: 7. The CDR3 covers 14 residues. The CDR3 sequence is CASSPMTSYYEQYF. As DNA, the CDR3 is TGTGCCAGCAGCCCTATGACTAGCTACTACGAGCAGTACTTC.

This chain uses TRBV9 with TRBJ2-3; 7 bases agree with TRBD2. The CDR3 is 14 residues long. Trimming cost V 4 bases and J 2 bases; bases outside gene matches: 4. Germline V CDR1 and CDR2: SGDLS, YYNGEE. CDR3 sequence reads: CASSPGTTTDTQYF. The DNA for the CDR3 is TGTGCCAGCAGCCCCGGGACTACCACAGATACGCAGTATTTT. Drawing the rest from reference TRBV9 and TRBJ2-3, the complete variable domain is DSGVTQTPKHLITATGQRVTLRCSPRSGDLSVYWYQQSLDQGLQFLIQYYNGEERAKGNILERFSAQQFPDLHSELNLSSLELGDSALYFCASSPGTTTDTQYFGPGTRLTVL.

This rearrangement joins TRBV28 to TRBJ1-5; a weak D match, TRBD1 (5 bases). Germline-derived CDR1 and CDR2 are MDHEN and SYDVKM. This CDR3 is built from 14 residues. The V end lost 3 bases, the J end lost 1 base, and 7 bases lay between the germline ends. The CDR3 region has the DNA TGTGCCAGCAGTTTTGAGGGGAGCAATCAGCCCCAGCATTTT. Its translation is CASSFEGSNQPQHF.

In DNA, the CDR3 is TGTGCCAGCAGTCCCCGGACGGTTCTGAACACTGAAGCTTTCTTT. Translation gives CASSPRTVLNTEAFF. This chain joins TRBV27 and TRBJ1-1; no clear D. V was trimmed by 5 bases and J by 0 bases, leaving 13 bases between them. Germline V lookup: CDR1 MNHEY, CDR2 SMNVEV (reference sequence). CDR3 length: 15 amino acids.

This clone was picked up one time. The chain employs TRBV27 and TRBJ1-2; possible D gene TRBD1, 6 bases. This CDR3 region has 13 residues. Germline CDR1 reads MNHEY; CDR2 reads SMNVEV (reference sequence). Between the trimmed V and J ends, which lost 5 bases and 8 bases, there was a span of 15 bases. The chain's CDR3 is CASSLRGGKGYTF. The CDR3 nucleotides are TGTGCCAGCAGTCTCAGGGGTGGGAAAGGCTACACCTTC.

This chain joins TRBV30 and TRBJ1-5; TRBD1 might be the D (5 bases). Per the germline V gene, CDR1 is GTSNPN and CDR2 is SVGIG (reference sequence). The CDR3 has 13 residues. V lost 3 bases and J 4 bases, leaving 10 bases between the germline ends. As DNA, the CDR3 is TGTGCCTGGAGCCGACAGAAGAATCAGCCCCAGCATTTT. Protein: CAWSRQKNQPQHF.

The chain couples TRBV2 to TRBJ1-1; TRBD1 aligns across 8 bases. Germline CDR1 and CDR2: SNHLY and FYNNEI. The V segment lost 5 bases and the J segment 2 bases; nucleotides outside the gene matches: 4. This CDR3 is 14 amino acids long. The CDR3 region has the DNA TGTGCCAGCAGTCCCGACAGGGGAAACACTGAAGCTTTCTTT. This codes for CASSPDRGNTEAFF.